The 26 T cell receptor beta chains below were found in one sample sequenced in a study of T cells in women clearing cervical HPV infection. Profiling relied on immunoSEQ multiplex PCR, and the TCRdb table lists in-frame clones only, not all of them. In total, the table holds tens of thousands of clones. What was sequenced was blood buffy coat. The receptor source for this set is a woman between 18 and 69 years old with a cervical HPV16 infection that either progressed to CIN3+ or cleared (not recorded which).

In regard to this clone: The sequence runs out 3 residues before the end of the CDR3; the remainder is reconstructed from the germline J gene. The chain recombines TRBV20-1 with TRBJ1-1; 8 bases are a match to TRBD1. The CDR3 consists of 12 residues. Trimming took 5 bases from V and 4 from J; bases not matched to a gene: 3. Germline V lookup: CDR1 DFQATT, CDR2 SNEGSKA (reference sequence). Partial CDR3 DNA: TGCAGTGCTCCGGGACAGGTCACTGAA. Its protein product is CSAPGQVTE. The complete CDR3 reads CSAPGQVTEAFF.

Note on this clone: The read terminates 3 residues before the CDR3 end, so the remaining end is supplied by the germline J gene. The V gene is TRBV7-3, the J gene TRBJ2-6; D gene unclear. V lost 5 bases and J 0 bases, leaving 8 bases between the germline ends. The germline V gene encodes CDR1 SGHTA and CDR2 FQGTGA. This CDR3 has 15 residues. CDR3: CASSPVRSGANVLTF. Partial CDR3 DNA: TGTGCCAGCAGCCCCGTCCGCTCTGGGGCCAACGTC.

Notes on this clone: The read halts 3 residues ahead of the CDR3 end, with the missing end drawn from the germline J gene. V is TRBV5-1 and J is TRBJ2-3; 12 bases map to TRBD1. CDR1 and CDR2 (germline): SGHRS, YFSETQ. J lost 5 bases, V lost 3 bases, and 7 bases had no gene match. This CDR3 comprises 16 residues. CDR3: CASSWRDRGPGDTQYF. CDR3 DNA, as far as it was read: TGCGCCAGCAGCTGGCGGGACAGGGGGCCGGGAGATACG. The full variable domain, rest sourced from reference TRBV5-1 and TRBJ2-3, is KAGVTQTPRYLIKTRGQQVTLSCSPISGHRSVSWYQQTPGQGLQFLFEYFSETQRNKGNFPGRFSGRQFSNSRSEMNVSTLELGDSALYLCASSWRDRGPGDTQYFGPGTRLTVL.

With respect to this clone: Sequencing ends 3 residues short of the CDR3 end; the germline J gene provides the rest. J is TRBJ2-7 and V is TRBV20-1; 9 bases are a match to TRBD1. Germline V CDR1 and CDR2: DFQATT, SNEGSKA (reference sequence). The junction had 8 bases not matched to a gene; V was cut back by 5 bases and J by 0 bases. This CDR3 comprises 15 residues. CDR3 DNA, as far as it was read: TGCAGTGCTTCCCCCCTGGACAGGGGCTCCTACGAG. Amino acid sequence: CSASPLDRGSYE. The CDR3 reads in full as CSASPLDRGSYEQYF.

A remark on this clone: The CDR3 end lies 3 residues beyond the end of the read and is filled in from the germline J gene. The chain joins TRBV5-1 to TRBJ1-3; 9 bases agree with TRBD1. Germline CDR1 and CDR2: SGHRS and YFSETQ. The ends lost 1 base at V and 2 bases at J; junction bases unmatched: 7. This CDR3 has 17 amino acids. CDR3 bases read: TGCGCCAGCAGCTTGACAGGGGGCGGGAAGGCTGGAAACACC. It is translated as CASSLTGGGKAGNT. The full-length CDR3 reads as CASSLTGGGKAGNTIYF.

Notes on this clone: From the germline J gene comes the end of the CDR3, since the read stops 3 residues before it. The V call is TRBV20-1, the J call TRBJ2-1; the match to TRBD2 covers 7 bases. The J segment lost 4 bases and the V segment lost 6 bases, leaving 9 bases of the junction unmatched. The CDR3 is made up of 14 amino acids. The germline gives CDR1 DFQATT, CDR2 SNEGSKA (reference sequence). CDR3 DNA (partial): TGCAGTGCAGCATCACGGGACTATTACAATGAG. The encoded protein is CSAASRDYYNE. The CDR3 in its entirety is CSAASRDYYNEQFF.

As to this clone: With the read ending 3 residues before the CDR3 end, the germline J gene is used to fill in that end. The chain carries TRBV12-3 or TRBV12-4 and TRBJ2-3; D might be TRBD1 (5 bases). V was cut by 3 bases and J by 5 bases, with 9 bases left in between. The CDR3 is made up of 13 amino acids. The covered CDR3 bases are TGTGCCAGCAGTTTGGGAACAGGAGATACG. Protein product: CASSLGTGDT. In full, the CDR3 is CASSLGTGDTQYF.

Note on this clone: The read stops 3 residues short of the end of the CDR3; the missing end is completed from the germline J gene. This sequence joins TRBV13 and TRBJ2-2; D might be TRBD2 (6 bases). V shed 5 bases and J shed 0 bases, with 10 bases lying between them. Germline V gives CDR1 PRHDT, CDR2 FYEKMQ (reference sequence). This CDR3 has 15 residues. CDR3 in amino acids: CASSGAGPNTGELFF. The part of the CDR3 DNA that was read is TGTGCCAGCAGCGGGGCGGGGCCGAACACCGGGGAG.

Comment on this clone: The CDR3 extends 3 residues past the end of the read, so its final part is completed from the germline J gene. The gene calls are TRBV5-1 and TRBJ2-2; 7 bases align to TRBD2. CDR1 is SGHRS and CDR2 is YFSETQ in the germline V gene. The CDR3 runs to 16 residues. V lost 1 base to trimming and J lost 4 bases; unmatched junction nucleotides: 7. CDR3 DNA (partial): TGCGCCAGCAGCTTGAGCGGCGGGAGTGGCACCGGGGAG. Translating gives CASSLSGGSGTGE. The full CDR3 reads CASSLSGGSGTGELFF.

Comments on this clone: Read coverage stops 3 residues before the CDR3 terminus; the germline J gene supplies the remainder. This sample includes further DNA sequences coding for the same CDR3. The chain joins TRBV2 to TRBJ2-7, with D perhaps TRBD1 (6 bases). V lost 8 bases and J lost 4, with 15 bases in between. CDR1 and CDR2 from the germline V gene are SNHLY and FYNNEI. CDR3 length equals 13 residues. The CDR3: CASGGVGAYEQYF. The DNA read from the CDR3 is TGTGCCAGCGGGGGTGTGGGGGCATACGAG. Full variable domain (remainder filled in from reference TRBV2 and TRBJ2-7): EPEVTQTPSHQVTQMGQEVILRCVPISNHLYFYWYRQILGQKVEFLVSFYNNEISEKSEIFDDQFSVERPDGSNFTLKIRSTKLEDSAMYFCASGGVGAYEQYFGPGTRLTVT.

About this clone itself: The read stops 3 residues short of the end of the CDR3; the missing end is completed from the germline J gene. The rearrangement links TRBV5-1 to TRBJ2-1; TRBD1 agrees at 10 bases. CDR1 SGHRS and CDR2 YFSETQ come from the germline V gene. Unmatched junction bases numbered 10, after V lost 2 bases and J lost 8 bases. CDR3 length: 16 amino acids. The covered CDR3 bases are TGCGCCAGCAGCTTAGGATGGACAGGGGGGGAAGATGAG. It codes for CASSLGWTGGEDE. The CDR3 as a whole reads CASSLGWTGGEDEQFF.

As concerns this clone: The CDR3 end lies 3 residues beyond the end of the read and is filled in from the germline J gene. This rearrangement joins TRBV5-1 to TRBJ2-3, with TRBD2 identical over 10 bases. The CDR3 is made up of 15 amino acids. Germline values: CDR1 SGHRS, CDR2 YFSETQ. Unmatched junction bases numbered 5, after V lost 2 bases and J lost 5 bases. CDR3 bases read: TGCGCCAGCAGCTTAAAAGCGGGAGGGCAAGATACG. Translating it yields CASSLKAGGQDT. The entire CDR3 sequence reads CASSLKAGGQDTQYF.

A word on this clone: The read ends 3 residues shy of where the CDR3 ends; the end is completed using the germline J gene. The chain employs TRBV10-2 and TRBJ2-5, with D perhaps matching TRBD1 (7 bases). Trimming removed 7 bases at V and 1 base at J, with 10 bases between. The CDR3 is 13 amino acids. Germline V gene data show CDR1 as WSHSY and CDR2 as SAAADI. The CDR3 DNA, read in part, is TGCGCCAGCAACCAGGGGGGCCAAGAGACC. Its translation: CASNQGGQET. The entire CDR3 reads CASNQGGQETQYF.

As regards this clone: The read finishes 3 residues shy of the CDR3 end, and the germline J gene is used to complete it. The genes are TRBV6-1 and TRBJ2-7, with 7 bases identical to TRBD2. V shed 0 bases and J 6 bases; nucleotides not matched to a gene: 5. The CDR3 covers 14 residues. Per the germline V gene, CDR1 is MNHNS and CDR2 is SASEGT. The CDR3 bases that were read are TGTGCCAGCAGTGAAGCGCTGGGGGGGGGCGAG. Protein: CASSEALGGGE. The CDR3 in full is CASSEALGGGEQYF.

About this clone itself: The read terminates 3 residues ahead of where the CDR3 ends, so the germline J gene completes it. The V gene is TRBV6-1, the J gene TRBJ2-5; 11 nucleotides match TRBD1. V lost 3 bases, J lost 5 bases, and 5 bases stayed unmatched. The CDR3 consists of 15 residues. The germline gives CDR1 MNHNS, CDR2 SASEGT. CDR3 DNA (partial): TGTGCCAGCAGTGAGGGGACAGGGGGAGTTGAGACC. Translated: CASSEGTGGVET. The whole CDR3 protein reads CASSEGTGGVETQYF.

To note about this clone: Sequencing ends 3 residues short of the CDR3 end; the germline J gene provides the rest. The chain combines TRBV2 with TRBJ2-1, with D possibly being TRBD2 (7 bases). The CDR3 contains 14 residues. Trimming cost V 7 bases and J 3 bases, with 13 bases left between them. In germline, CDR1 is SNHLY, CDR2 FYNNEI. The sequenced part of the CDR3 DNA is TGTGCCAGCAAGGAGGGGGGGAACTACAATGAG. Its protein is CASKEGGNYNE. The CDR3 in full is CASKEGGNYNEQFF.

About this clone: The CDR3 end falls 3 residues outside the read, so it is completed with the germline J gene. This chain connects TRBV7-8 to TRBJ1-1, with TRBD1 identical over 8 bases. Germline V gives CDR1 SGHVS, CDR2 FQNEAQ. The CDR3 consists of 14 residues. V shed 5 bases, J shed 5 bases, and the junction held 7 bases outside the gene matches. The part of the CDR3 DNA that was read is TGTGCCAGCAGCCAGCGACAGGGGAGGACTGAA. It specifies CASSQRQGRTE. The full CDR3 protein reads CASSQRQGRTEAFF.

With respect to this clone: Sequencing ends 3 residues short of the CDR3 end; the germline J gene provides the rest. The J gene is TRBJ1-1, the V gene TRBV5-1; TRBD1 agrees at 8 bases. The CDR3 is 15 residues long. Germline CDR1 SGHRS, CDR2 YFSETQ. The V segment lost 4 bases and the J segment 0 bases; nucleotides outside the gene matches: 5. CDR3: CASSLDRGVNTEAFF. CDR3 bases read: TGCGCCAGCAGCCTAGACAGGGGAGTGAACACTGAA.

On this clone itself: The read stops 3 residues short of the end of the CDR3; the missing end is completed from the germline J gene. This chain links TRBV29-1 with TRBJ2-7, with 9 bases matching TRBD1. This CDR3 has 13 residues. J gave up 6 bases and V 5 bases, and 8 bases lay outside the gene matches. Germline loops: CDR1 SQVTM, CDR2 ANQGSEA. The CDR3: CSVKGTGYGEQYF. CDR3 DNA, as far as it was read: TGCAGCGTTAAAGGGACAGGGTATGGCGAG.

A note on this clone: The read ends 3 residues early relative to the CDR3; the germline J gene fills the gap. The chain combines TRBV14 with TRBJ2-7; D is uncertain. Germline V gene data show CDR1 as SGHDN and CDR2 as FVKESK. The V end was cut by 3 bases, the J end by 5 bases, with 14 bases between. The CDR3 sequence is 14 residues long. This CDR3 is CASSHEGLFNEQYF. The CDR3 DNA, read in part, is TGTGCCAGCAGCCACGAAGGGCTTTTTAACGAG.

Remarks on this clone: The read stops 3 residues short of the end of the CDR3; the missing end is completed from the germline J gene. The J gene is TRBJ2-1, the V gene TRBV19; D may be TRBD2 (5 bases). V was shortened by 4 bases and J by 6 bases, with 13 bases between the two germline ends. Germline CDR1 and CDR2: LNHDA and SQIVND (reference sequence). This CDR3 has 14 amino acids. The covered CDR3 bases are TGTGCCAGTAGTAAGAGGAACGGGGTCAATGAG. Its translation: CASSKRNGVNE. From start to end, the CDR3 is CASSKRNGVNEQFF.

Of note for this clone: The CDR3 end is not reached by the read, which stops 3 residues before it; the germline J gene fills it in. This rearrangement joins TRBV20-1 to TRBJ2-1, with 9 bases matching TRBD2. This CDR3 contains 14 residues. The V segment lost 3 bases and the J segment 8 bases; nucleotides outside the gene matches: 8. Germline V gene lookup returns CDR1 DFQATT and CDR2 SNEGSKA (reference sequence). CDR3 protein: CSARPGLAIDEQFF. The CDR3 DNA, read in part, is TGCAGTGCTAGGCCGGGACTAGCTATCGATGAG.

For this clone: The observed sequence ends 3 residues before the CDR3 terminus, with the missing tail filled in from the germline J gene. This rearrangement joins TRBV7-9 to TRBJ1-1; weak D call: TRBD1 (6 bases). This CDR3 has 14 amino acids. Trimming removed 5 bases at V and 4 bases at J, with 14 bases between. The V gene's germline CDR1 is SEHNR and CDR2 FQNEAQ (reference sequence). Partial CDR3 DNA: TGTGCCAGCAGCCTTTACAGGGATGCCACTGAA. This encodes CASSLYRDATE. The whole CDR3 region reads CASSLYRDATEAFF.

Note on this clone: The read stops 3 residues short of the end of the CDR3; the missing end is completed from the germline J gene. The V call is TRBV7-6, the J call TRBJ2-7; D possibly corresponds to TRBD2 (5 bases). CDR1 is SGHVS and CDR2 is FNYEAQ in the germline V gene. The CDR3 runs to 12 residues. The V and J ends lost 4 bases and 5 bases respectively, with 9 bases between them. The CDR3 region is CASSSQEDEQYF. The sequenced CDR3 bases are TGTGCCAGCAGCTCTCAGGAGGACGAG.

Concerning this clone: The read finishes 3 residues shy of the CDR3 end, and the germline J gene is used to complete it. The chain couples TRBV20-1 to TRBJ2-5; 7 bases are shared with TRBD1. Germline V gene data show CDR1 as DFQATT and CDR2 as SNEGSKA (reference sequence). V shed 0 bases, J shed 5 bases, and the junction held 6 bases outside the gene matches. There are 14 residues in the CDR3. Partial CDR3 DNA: TGCAGTGCTAGAGATCTAGGGGGCGCGGAGACC. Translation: CSARDLGGAET. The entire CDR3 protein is CSARDLGGAETQYF.

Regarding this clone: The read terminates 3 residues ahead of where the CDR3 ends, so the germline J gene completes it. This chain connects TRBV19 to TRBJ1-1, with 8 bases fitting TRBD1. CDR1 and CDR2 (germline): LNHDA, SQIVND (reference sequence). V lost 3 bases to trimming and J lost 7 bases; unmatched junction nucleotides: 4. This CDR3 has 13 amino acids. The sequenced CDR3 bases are TGTGCCAGTAGTATTCGGACAGGGAGTGAA. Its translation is CASSIRTGSE. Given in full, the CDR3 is CASSIRTGSEAFF.